These 27 T cell receptor beta chains originate from one sample sequenced in a study of PD-1 blockade in classical Hodgkin lymphoma. Method: immunoSEQ multiplex PCR; TCRdb's copy keeps in-frame clones and lacks some. The sample lists roughly 140,000 clones, 78% occurring once. Each of the patients experienced relapse following autologous stem cell transplantation, and their brentuximab vedotin exposure differed. The input for sequencing was peripheral blood mononuclear cells (PBMCs), taken before the second cycle of nivolumab. All receptors derive from a human donor with classical Hodgkin lymphoma.

This sequence joins TRBV5-1 and TRBJ2-7; TRBD2 matches 9 bases. The CDR3 has 15 residues. V lost 4 bases, J lost 1 base, and 6 bases stayed unmatched. Germline CDR1 is SGHRS and CDR2 is YFSETQ. The CDR3 region has the DNA TGCGCCAGCAGCCCGGGACTAGCATGGTCCTACGAGCAGTACTTC. It is translated as CASSPGLAWSYEQYF.

This clone was observed a single time. This sample includes further DNA sequences coding for the same CDR3. The rearrangement uses TRBV6-6 and TRBJ2-7; perhaps TRBD1 as D (5 bases). From germline, CDR1 is MNHNY and CDR2 SVGAGI (reference sequence). This CDR3 contains 14 residues. The V end lost 6 bases, the J end lost 3 bases, and 15 bases lay between the germline ends. CDR3 residues: CASSRQGGSYEQYF. The CDR3 nucleotides are TGTGCCAGCAGCCGTCAGGGTGGAAGCTACGAGCAGTACTTC.

The chain carries TRBV5-1 and TRBJ2-2; a possible D gene is TRBD1 (6 bases). The germline CDR1 and CDR2 sequences are SGHRS and YFSETQ. Trimming removed 6 bases at V and 2 bases at J, with 14 bases between. CDR3 length: 15 amino acids. The CDR3: CASIPGTPNTGELFF. CDR3 coding DNA: TGCGCCAGCATCCCCGGGACACCCAACACCGGGGAGCTGTTTTTT. Looking up the rest from reference TRBV5-1 and TRBJ2-2 gives the full variable domain: KAGVTQTPRYLIKTRGQQVTLSCSPISGHRSVSWYQQTPGQGLQFLFEYFSETQRNKGNFPGRFSGRQFSNSRSEMNVSTLELGDSALYLCASIPGTPNTGELFFGEGSRLTVL.

The chain is built from TRBV7-9 and TRBJ2-7; D perhaps matches TRBD1 (5 bases). Germline CDR1 reads SEHNR; CDR2 reads FQNEAQ (reference sequence). V lost 2 bases to trimming and J lost 5 bases, with 13 bases between them. There are 14 residues in the CDR3. CDR3 sequence reads: CASSLNPDRNEQYF. The CDR3 region has the DNA TGTGCCAGCAGCTTAAACCCCGACAGAAACGAGCAGTACTTC. Looking up the rest from reference TRBV7-9 and TRBJ2-7 gives the full variable domain: DTGVSQNPRHKITKRGQNVTFRCDPISEHNRLYWYRQTLGQGPEFLTYFQNEAQLEKSRLLSDRFSAERPKGSFSTLEIQRTEQGDSAMYLCASSLNPDRNEQYFGPGTRLTVT.

The chain links TRBV5-1 to TRBJ2-7, with 8 bases matching TRBD1. Per germline, CDR1 SGHRS and CDR2 YFSETQ. The CDR3 consists of 14 residues. Losses at the gene ends were 5 bases for V and 2 bases for J; bases not matched to a gene: 6. CDR3 DNA: TGCGCCAGCAGTAGCGGACAGGGACCCTACGAGCAGTACTTC. It specifies CASSSGQGPYEQYF.

This chain connects TRBV7-9 to TRBJ2-3; perhaps TRBD1 as D (6 bases). Trimming shortened V by 1 base and J by 6 bases, and 20 bases separated the two germline ends. CDR1 is SEHNR, CDR2 FQNEAQ, per germline (reference sequence). There are 17 residues in the CDR3. CDR3 in DNA: TGTGCCAGCAGCTTAGATTTACTGGGGCAGGGGTTGGATACGCAGTATTTT. This encodes CASSLDLLGQGLDTQYF.

The rearrangement uses TRBV10-3 and TRBJ1-5, with TRBD1 identical over 8 bases. J gave up 7 bases and V 3 bases, and 5 bases lay outside the gene matches. Germline V CDR1 and CDR2: ENHRY, SYGVKD. This CDR3 has 14 residues. In nucleotides, the CDR3 is TGTGCCATCAGTGACAGGGGGCGCGACCAGCCCCAGCATTTT. It codes for CAISDRGRDQPQHF.

This chain joins TRBV5-1 and TRBJ2-3; D might be TRBD2 (6 bases). The CDR3 totals 10 residues. Trimming pared 7 bases from V and 14 bases from J, leaving 14 bases between. Germline V gene lookup returns CDR1 SGHRS and CDR2 YFSETQ. The CDR3 reads CASGPRGGYF. The CDR3 bases are TGCGCCAGCGGCCCGCGGGGCGGGTATTTT.

This clone has a handful of counts. This chain links TRBV5-1 with TRBJ1-5; D unclear. The ends were cut back, 0 bases at V and 5 bases at J, with 12 bases in the middle. CDR1 SGHRS and CDR2 YFSETQ come from the germline V gene. This CDR3 is built from 15 residues. The CDR3 loop is CASSLEGKGDQPQHF. The CDR3 bases are TGCGCCAGCAGCTTGGAAGGGAAAGGCGATCAGCCCCAGCATTTT.

The V and J genes are TRBV5-6 and TRBJ2-7; D remains unclear. V was cut by 2 bases and J by 2 bases, with 11 bases left in between. The germline V gene has CDR1 SGHDT and CDR2 YYEEEE. The CDR3 extends over 14 amino acids. For the CDR3, the DNA is TGTGCCAGCAGCTTCTTTGGGTCTACCTACGAGCAGTACTTC. Protein sequence: CASSFFGSTYEQYF. Full variable domain (rest looked up from reference TRBV5-6 and TRBJ2-7): DAGVTQSPTHLIKTRGQQVTLRCSPKSGHDTVSWYQQALGQGPQFIFQYYEEEERQRGNFPDRFSGHQFPNYSSELNVNALLLGDSALYLCASSFFGSTYEQYFGPGTRLTVT.

The gene calls are TRBV7-9 and TRBJ1-2, with D possibly matching TRBD1 (6 bases). V gave up 5 bases and J gave up 4 bases, with 14 bases separating them. This CDR3 contains 14 residues. Looked up from germline, CDR1 is SEHNR and CDR2 is FQNEAQ (reference sequence). The CDR3, as DNA: TGTGCCAGCAGCCCACAGGGCCACGGCTATGGCTACACCTTC. This sequence encodes CASSPQGHGYGYTF.

This clone was recorded once. The gene calls are TRBV6-5 and TRBJ2-7; TRBD2 matches 7 bases. The CDR3 contains 12 residues. Trimming removed 10 bases from V and 0 bases from J; junction bases left unmatched: 3. In germline, CDR1 is MNHEY, CDR2 SVGAGI. The CDR3 spells CAIGGSSYEQYF. The CDR3 region has the DNA TGTGCCATAGGCGGGAGCTCCTACGAGCAGTACTTC.

The chain uses TRBV6-5 and TRBJ1-3; no clear D gene. The CDR3 contains 15 residues. Germline V gives CDR1 MNHEY, CDR2 SVGAGI. V was clipped by 0 bases and J by 4 bases, with 10 bases between them. CDR3 sequence: CASSYSNSGGNTIYF. In DNA, the CDR3 is TGTGCCAGCAGTTACTCGAACTCTGGCGGAAACACCATATATTTT.

This chain uses TRBV11-3 with TRBJ2-1; 7 positions agree with TRBD2. Germline V gene lookup returns CDR1 SGHNT and CDR2 YENEEA. V lost 3 bases and J lost 2; bases outside the gene matches: 1. The CDR3 has 14 amino acids. The CDR3 here is CASSLGGTYNEQFF. Written as DNA, the CDR3 is TGTGCCAGCAGCTTGGGAGGGACCTACAATGAGCAGTTCTTC.

The gene calls are TRBV9 and TRBJ2-3, with D unresolved. The germline CDR1 and CDR2 sequences are SGDLS and YYNGEE. The CDR3 contains 13 residues. The V end lost 1 base, the J end lost 4 bases, and 7 bases lay between the germline ends. The CDR3 DNA reads TGTGCCAGCAGCGTATTATTTGCAGATACGCAGTATTTT. Translating it yields CASSVLFADTQYF.

The rearrangement uses TRBV6-6 and TRBJ2-7; 7 bases agree with TRBD1. V was clipped by 7 bases and J by 2 bases; unmatched bases: 5. Germline V CDR1 and CDR2: MNHNY, SVGAGI (reference sequence). This CDR3 has 13 amino acids. CDR3 region: CASNMGTAYEQYF. The CDR3, as DNA: TGTGCCAGCAACATGGGGACAGCCTACGAGCAGTACTTC.

V usage is TRBV28 and J usage is TRBJ1-2; tentatively, D is TRBD1 (5 bases). CDR3 size: 11 residues. Looked up from germline, CDR1 is MDHEN and CDR2 is SYDVKM. The ends were cut back, 11 bases at V and 0 bases at J, with 7 bases in the middle. The CDR3 region has the DNA TGTGCCGGGGCGTCTAACTATGGCTACACCTTC. Amino acid sequence: CAGASNYGYTF.

The chain is built from TRBV18 and TRBJ2-2; 7 positions agree with TRBD1. V lost 1 base, J lost 0 bases, and 5 bases stayed unmatched. Germline V gene lookup returns CDR1 KGHSH and CDR2 LQKENI. The CDR3 runs to 17 residues. The DNA for the CDR3 is TGTGCCAGCTCACCACGGGGACAGTTATCGAACACCGGGGAGCTGTTTTTT. Translated, it gives CASSPRGQLSNTGELFF.

This sequence joins TRBV19 and TRBJ2-7; D might be TRBD2 (6 bases). V lost 3 bases and J lost 0, with 9 bases in between. CDR1 LNHDA and CDR2 SQIVND come from the germline V gene (reference sequence). CDR3 size: 14 residues. The CDR3 reads CASSMEGSSYEQYF. CDR3 bases: TGTGCCAGTAGTATGGAGGGGAGCTCCTACGAGCAGTACTTC.

The chain employs TRBV4-2 and TRBJ2-1, with D possibly matching TRBD2 (6 bases). The CDR3 spans 16 residues. V gave up 2 bases and J gave up 0 bases, with 11 bases separating them. Per the germline V gene, CDR1 is LGHNA and CDR2 is YNFKEQ. CDR3: CASSQKRASSYNEQFF. The CDR3 DNA follows: TGTGCCAGCAGCCAAAAGCGGGCCAGCTCCTACAATGAGCAGTTCTTC.

Written as DNA, the CDR3 is TGTGCCATCAGTGAGCTAGACAGGGCATACGAGCAGTACTTC. Residues: CAISELDRAYEQYF. This chain links TRBV10-3 with TRBJ2-7, with 7 bases that match TRBD1. The CDR3 covers 14 residues. Germline V lookup: CDR1 ENHRY, CDR2 SYGVKD. Losses at the gene ends were 2 bases for V and 4 bases for J; bases not matched to a gene: 5.

This sequence joins TRBV28 and TRBJ2-1; TRBD2 might be the D (5 bases). This CDR3 region has 15 residues. Trimming cost V 0 bases and J 9 bases, with 15 bases left between them. CDR1 MDHEN and CDR2 SYDVKM come from the germline V gene. Written as DNA, the CDR3 is TGTGCCAGCAGTTTATGGGGTGGGGAGATAGGTGAGCAGTTCTTC. Translating gives CASSLWGGEIGEQFF.

This clone was seen a few times. The chain recombines TRBV7-9 with TRBJ2-7, with D uncertain. Germline V gene lookup returns CDR1 SEHNR and CDR2 FQNEAQ (reference sequence). Between the trimmed V and J ends, which lost 5 bases and 6 bases, there was a span of 8 bases. The CDR3 contains 11 residues. CDR3: CASSPGSEQYF. The CDR3 nucleotides are TGTGCCAGCAGCCCCGGGTCCGAGCAGTACTTC. The variable domain in full, completed from reference TRBV7-9 and TRBJ2-7, reads DTGVSQNPRHKITKRGQNVTFRCDPISEHNRLYWYRQTLGQGPEFLTYFQNEAQLEKSRLLSDRFSAERPKGSFSTLEIQRTEQGDSAMYLCASSPGSEQYFGPGTRLTVT.

The V call is TRBV6-5, the J call TRBJ1-1; D is unresolved. This CDR3 spans 11 amino acids. Germline V lookup: CDR1 MNHEY, CDR2 SVGAGI. V dropped 7 bases and J dropped 1 base, with 4 bases sitting between them. CDR3 coding DNA: TGTGCCAGCAAGAGGAACACTGAAGCTTTCTTT. Translation gives CASKRNTEAFF.

This chain joins TRBV7-6 and TRBJ1-5, with D maybe TRBD1 (5 bases). Trimming took off 5 bases at V and 7 bases at J, with 15 bases between the two ends. This CDR3 comprises 14 residues. Germline V CDR1 and CDR2: SGHVS, FNYEAQ. The CDR3 protein is CASSPVGGEQPQHF. The CDR3 nucleotides read TGTGCCAGCAGCCCGGTGGGGGGTGAGCAGCCCCAGCATTTT.

This clone was picked up many times. V gene TRBV18 combines with J gene TRBJ1-1, with a tentative D call TRBD1 (6 bases). The CDR3 totals 16 residues. Trimming took off 4 bases at V and 1 base at J, with 16 bases between the two ends. CDR1 is KGHSH, CDR2 LQKENI, per germline. Written as DNA, the CDR3 is TGTGCCAGCTCACTCCTCCCCAGGGGCACGAACACTGAAGCTTTCTTT. As protein: CASSLLPRGTNTEAFF.

The chain combines TRBV19 with TRBJ1-1; 8 bases match TRBD1. There are 14 residues in the CDR3. V dropped 6 bases and J dropped 3; count of bases not matched to a gene: 6. Germline lookup yields CDR1 LNHDA and CDR2 SQIVND (reference sequence). For the CDR3, the DNA is TGTGCCAGTAGGGTCAGGGGGCGCGACACTGAAGCTTTCTTT. This sequence encodes CASRVRGRDTEAFF.